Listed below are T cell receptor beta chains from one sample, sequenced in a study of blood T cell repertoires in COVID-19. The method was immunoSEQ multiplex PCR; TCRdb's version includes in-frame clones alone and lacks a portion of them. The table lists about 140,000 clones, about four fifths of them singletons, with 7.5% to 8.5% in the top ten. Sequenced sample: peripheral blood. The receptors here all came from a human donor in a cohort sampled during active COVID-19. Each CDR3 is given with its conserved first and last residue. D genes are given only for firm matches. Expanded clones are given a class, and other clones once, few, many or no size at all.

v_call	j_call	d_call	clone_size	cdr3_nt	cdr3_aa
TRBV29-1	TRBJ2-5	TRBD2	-	TGCAGCGTTGTACACAGCGGGGGAGAGACCCAGTACTTC	CSVVHSGGETQYF
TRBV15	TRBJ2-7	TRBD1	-	TGTGCCACCAGCATCGGGACAGGGGTTTACGAGCAGTACTTC	CATSIGTGVYEQYF
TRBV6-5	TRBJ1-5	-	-	TGTGCCAGCACCTTCGAGATGGTTCAGCCCCAGCATTTT	CASTFEMVQPQHF
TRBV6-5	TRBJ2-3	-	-	TGTGCCAGCAACCTGGGTGGGGGGAGCACAGATACGCAGTATTTT	CASNLGGGSTDTQYF
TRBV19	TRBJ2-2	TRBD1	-	TGTGCCAGTAGCCGAAGCGGTTTGGGGACAGGGGGCAACACCGGGGAGCTGTTTTTT	CASSRSGLGTGGNTGELFF
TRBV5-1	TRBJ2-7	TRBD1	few	TGCGCCAGCAGCCTGGGACAGGGGCAGGAGCAGTACTTC	CASSLGQGQEQYF
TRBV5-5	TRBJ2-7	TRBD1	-	TGTGCCAGCAGCTCGGGACAGCCGGCTTACGAGCAGTACTTC	CASSSGQPAYEQYF
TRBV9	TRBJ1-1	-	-	TGTGCCAGCAGCCGGACGGACTCGAGGCCTGAAGCTTTCTTT	CASSRTDSRPEAFF
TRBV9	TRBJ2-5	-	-	TGTGCCAGCAGCGTAGGTGGCACACAAGAGACCCAGTACTTC	CASSVGGTQETQYF
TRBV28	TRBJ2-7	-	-	TGTGCCAGCAGTTTGGGGTGGGGGGACGAGCAGTACTTC	CASSLGWGDEQYF
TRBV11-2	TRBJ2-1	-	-	TGTGCCAGCAGACCCTGGGCCCTACGATACAATGAGCAGTTCTTC	CASRPWALRYNEQFF
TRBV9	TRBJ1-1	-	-	TGTGCCAGCAGCGTAGCAGTTAACACTGAAGCTTTCTTT	CASSVAVNTEAFF
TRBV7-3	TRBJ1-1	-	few	TGTGCCAGCAGCAATCAGGGTAACACTGAAGCTTTCTTT	CASSNQGNTEAFF
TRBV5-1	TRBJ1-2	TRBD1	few	TGCGCCAGCAGCTTGGGCCCGGGAAGGGGGCGCGGCTATGGCTACACCTTC	CASSLGPGRGRGYGYTF
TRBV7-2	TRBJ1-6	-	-	TGTGCCAGCAGCTTAGTCGGAGATAATTCACCCCTCCACTTT	CASSLVGDNSPLHF
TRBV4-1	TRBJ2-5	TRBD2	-	TGCGCCAGCAGCCGGACTAGCGGGGGGGTCCTCCAAGAGACCCAGTACTTC	CASSRTSGGVLQETQYF
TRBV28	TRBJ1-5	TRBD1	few	TGTGCCAGCAGTTCCAGGGGGCGGGGAGAGCAGCCCCAGCATTTT	CASSSRGRGEQPQHF
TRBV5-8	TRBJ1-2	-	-	TGTGCCAGCAGCTTGTCCGACAGGCATGGCTACACCTTC	CASSLSDRHGYTF
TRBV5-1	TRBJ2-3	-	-	TGCGCCAGCAGCTTGGTGGGGGGGCGTGCAGATACGCAGTATTTT	CASSLVGGRADTQYF
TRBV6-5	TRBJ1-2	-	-	TGTGCCAGCAGTTACCTTCTGGGGCTAACTTGGGGCTACACCTTC	CASSYLLGLTWGYTF
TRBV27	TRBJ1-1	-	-	TGTGCCAGCAGTTTATCAGGAGCCATGAACACTGAAGCTTTCTTT	CASSLSGAMNTEAFF
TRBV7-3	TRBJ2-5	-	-	TGTGCCAGCAGCTTTAGTGCAGGGGACCAAGAGACCCAGTACTTC	CASSFSAGDQETQYF
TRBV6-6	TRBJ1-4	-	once	TGTGCCAGCAGTTACAGGGGAGGTGAAAAACTGTTTTTT	CASSYRGGEKLFF
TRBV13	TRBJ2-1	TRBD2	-	TGTGCCAGCAGCTTCCTACTAGCGGGCCACAATGAGCAGTTCTTC	CASSFLLAGHNEQFF
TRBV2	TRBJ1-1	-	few	TGTGCCAGCAGTTACAGGCGAATGAACACTGAAGCTTTCTTT	CASSYRRMNTEAFF
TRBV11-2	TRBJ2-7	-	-	TGTGCCAGCAGCTTGGCTCGGGTCCACGAGCAGTACTTC	CASSLARVHEQYF
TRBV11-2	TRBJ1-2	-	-	TGTGCCAGCAGCGCCAGTTCGACAAATTTTGTCTATGGCTACACCTTC	CASSASSTNFVYGYTF
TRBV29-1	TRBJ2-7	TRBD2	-	TGCAGCGTTGAATCCTGGGCTAGCGGGACCTACGAGCAGTACTTC	CSVESWASGTYEQYF
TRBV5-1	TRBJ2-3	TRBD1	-	TGCGCCAGCAGCTCCCGGGACAGACGCACAGATACGCAGTATTTT	CASSSRDRRTDTQYF
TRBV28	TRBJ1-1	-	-	TGTGCCAGCAGCCCTTCGGGGGGAATGAACACTGAAGCTTTCTTT	CASSPSGGMNTEAFF
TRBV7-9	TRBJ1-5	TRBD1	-	TGTGCCAGCAGCTTAGAACAGGGGAGAGGTAATCAGCCCCAGCATTTT	CASSLEQGRGNQPQHF
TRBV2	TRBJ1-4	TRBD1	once	TGTGCCAGTCTTCCCGGGACAGGGGGAAGAATCAATGAAAAACTGTTTTTT	CASLPGTGGRINEKLFF
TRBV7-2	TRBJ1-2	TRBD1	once	TGTGCCAGCAGCGCACAGGGGGACGCCTATGGCTACACCTTC	CASSAQGDAYGYTF
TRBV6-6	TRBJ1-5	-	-	TGTGCCAGCACTACGATGAGCAATCAGCCCCAGCATTTT	CASTTMSNQPQHF
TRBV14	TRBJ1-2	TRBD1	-	TGTGCCAGCAAGAGGACAGGGGGTTTTGGCTACACCTTC	CASKRTGGFGYTF
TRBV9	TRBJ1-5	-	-	TGTGCCAGCAGCGTTGGACAGAGCAATCAGCCCCAGCATTTT	CASSVGQSNQPQHF
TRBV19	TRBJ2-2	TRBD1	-	TGTGCCAGTAGTTTAGCCCAGGGGGCTGCCGGGGAGCTGTTTTTT	CASSLAQGAAGELFF
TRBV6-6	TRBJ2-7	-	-	TGTGCCAGCAGAGAAGGGGTGTCATACTACGAGCAGTACTTC	CASREGVSYYEQYF
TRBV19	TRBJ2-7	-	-	TGTGCCATGGACAGAACCCTTAGCTCCTACGAGCAGTACTTC	CAMDRTLSSYEQYF
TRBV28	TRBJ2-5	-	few	TGTGCCAGCAGTGGGGACACCACTCTCCAAGAGACCCAGTACTTC	CASSGDTTLQETQYF
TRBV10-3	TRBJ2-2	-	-	TGTGCCATCAGGCGGACAACCGTGAACACCGGGGAGCTGTTTTTT	CAIRRTTVNTGELFF
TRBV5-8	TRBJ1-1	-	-	TGTGCCAGCAGCTTGGGACTACAGGGTGAAGCTTTCTTT	CASSLGLQGEAFF
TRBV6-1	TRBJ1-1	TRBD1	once	TGTGCCAGCACAAGGGGACAGGGGAGAACTGAAGCTTTCTTT	CASTRGQGRTEAFF
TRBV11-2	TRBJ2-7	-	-	TGTGCCAGCAGCTTAGGTCTTTACTCCTACGAGCAGTACTTC	CASSLGLYSYEQYF
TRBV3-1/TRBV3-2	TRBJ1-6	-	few	TGTGCCAGCAGCCATAATCCGGCAGGCAATTCACCCCTCCACTTT	CASSHNPAGNSPLHF
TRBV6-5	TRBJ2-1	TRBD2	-	TGTGCCAGCATACGTAGCGGGGGGGCTGGCAATGAGCAGTTCTTC	CASIRSGGAGNEQFF
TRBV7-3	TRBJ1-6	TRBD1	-	TGTGCCAGCAGCCCCCGGGACAGGGGGATGTGGAATAATTCACCCCTCCACTTT	CASSPRDRGMWNNSPLHF